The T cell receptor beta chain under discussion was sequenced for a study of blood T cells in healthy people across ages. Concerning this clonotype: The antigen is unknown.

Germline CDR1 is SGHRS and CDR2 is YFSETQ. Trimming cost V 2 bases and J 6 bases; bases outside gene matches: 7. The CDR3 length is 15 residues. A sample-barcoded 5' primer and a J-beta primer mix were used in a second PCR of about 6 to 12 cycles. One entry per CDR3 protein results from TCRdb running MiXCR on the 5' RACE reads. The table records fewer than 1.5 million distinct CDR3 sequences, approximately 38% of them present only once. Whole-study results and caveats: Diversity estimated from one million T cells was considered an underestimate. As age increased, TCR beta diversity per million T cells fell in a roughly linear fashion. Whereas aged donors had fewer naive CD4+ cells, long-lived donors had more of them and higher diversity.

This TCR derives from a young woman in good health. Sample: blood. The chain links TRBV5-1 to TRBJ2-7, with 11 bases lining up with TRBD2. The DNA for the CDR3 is TGCGCCAGCAGCTTCAGTGGGACTAGCGGCTTCGAGCAGTACTTC. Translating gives CASSFSGTSGFEQYF.